A single sample is the source of the 21 T cell receptor beta chains below, sequenced in a study of shared clonotypes between healthy human individuals. Generated by immunoSEQ multiplex PCR, the TCRdb table keeps only in-frame clones and is missing some. The table includes nearly 750,000 clones, over 55% detected once. Material: memory CD4+ T cells sorted from blood. Subset here: CD45RA-negative fraction. Receptors were obtained from a woman aged 25 to 39 in good health.

Remarks on this clone: One end of the junction varies from germline; a read error may be responsible. The chain couples TRBV6-5 to TRBJ1-3; no firm D call. CDR1 is MNHEY, CDR2 SVGAGI, per germline. The CDR3 is 12 residues long. The CDR3 here is CASSYSSRGLHF. The DNA for the CDR3 is TGTGCCAGCAGTTACTCGAGTAGAGGGTTACATTTT.

The chain is built from TRBV6-1 and TRBJ1-1; 7 bases match TRBD1. This CDR3 has 13 amino acids. V dropped 6 bases and J dropped 1; count of bases not matched to a gene: 2. Germline CDR1 MNHNS, CDR2 SASEGT. The DNA for the CDR3 is TGTGCCAGCAGCAGACAGGGGAACACTGAAGCTTTCTTT. Translated: CASSRQGNTEAFF.

This clone came up a few times. The CDR3 DNA reads TGTGCCAGCAGTTACATGGGCACCATATATTTT. Translated: CASSYMGTIYF. The rearrangement joins TRBV6-5 to TRBJ1-3, with unresolved D. Trimming pared 2 bases from V and 9 bases from J, leaving 5 bases between. Germline values: CDR1 MNHEY, CDR2 SVGAGI. The CDR3 contains 11 residues.

This clone was recorded many times. The V call is TRBV6-1, the J call TRBJ1-4; D is ambiguous. The CDR3 has 14 residues. Germline CDR1 is MNHNS and CDR2 is SASEGT. V shed 4 bases and J shed 7 bases, with 13 bases lying between them. CDR3 residues: CASSGRLGVEKLFF. As DNA, the CDR3 is TGTGCCAGCAGTGGAAGGCTCGGGGTTGAAAAACTGTTTTTT.

A remark on this clone: The same CDR3 also results from other DNA sequences found in this sample. The chain has TRBV19 and TRBJ2-4; D gene unclear. V was cut by 1 base and J by 1 base, with 5 bases left in between. Germline CDR1 and CDR2: LNHDA and SQIVND (reference sequence). CDR3 length: 14 amino acids. CDR3 DNA sequence: TGTGCCAGTAGTATAGGTGGGGCCAAAAACATTCAGTACTTC. This codes for CASSIGGAKNIQYF. Variable domain in full (rest from reference TRBV19 and TRBJ2-4): DGGITQSPKYLFRKEGQNVTLSCEQNLNHDAMYWYRQDPGQGLRLIYYSQIVNDFQKGDIAEGYSVSREKKESFPLTVTSAQKNPTAFYLCASSIGGAKNIQYFGAGTRLSVL.

The chain employs TRBV7-2 and TRBJ2-1, with a tentative D call TRBD2 (6 bases). V was cut by 1 base and J by 2 bases, with 15 bases left in between. CDR3 length: 17 amino acids. Germline V gene lookup returns CDR1 SGHTA and CDR2 FQGNSA. Here the CDR3 reads CASSLVFGDFAYNEQFF. The CDR3 DNA is TGTGCCAGCAGCTTAGTTTTTGGGGACTTCGCCTACAATGAGCAGTTCTTC.

Only a few counts were recorded for this clone. The chain carries TRBV7-6 and TRBJ2-1; D is uncertain. V was trimmed by 5 bases and J by 7 bases, leaving 12 bases between them. This CDR3 has 13 amino acids. Germline V CDR1 and CDR2: SGHVS, FNYEAQ. CDR3 sequence reads: CASSRGPHNEQFF. CDR3 DNA: TGTGCCAGCAGCCGCGGACCGCATAATGAGCAGTTCTTC.

The V call is TRBV5-6, the J call TRBJ2-2; D unclear. Trimming pared 5 bases from V and 7 bases from J, leaving 15 bases between. Germline lookup yields CDR1 SGHDT and CDR2 YYEEEE. This CDR3 contains 14 residues. The CDR3 DNA sequence: TGTGCCAGCAGGGATCGGGCCTCGCACGGGGAGCTGTTTTTT. It is translated as CASRDRASHGELFF.

This CDR3 is CASSARDRGRETQYF. The DNA of the CDR3 is TGTGCCAGTAGTGCGCGGGACAGGGGACGAGAGACCCAGTACTTC. The V gene is TRBV19, the J gene TRBJ2-5; 10 bases agree with TRBD1. The CDR3 is made up of 15 amino acids. Germline values: CDR1 LNHDA, CDR2 SQIVND (reference sequence). Trimming at V came to 5 bases and at J to 4 bases, leaving 7 bases not matched to a gene.

The chain has TRBV4-2 and TRBJ2-2; 8 bases are shared with TRBD2. The CDR3 is made up of 18 amino acids. CDR1 and CDR2 (germline): LGHNA, YNFKEQ. Trimming removed 4 bases from V and 0 bases from J; junction bases left unmatched: 10. The CDR3, as DNA: TGTGCCAGCAGCCGGGGTAGCGGGATAATGCCGAACACCGGGGAGCTGTTTTTT. Its protein is CASSRGSGIMPNTGELFF.

The J gene is TRBJ2-5, the V gene TRBV14; 7 positions match TRBD2. Germline V gene sequence: CDR1 SGHDN, CDR2 FVKESK. This CDR3 spans 14 amino acids. V shed 5 bases, J shed 4 bases, and the junction held 7 bases outside the gene matches. CDR3 sequence: CASSKGLDPETQYF. The CDR3 bases are TGTGCCAGCAGCAAAGGACTAGACCCAGAGACCCAGTACTTC.

The chain has TRBV5-1 and TRBJ1-1; 8 bases line up with TRBD1. CDR3 length equals 15 residues. The trim removed 4 bases at V and 4 bases at J, leaving 9 bases unmatched. CDR1 SGHRS and CDR2 YFSETQ come from the germline V gene. This CDR3 reads CASSIYRGSSTEAFF. The CDR3 coding sequence is TGCGCCAGCAGCATTTACAGGGGGTCGAGCACTGAAGCTTTCTTT.

This clone appeared a single time. This chain uses TRBV7-9 with TRBJ2-1; tentatively, D is TRBD2 (5 bases). CDR1 SEHNR and CDR2 FQNEAQ come from the germline V gene (reference sequence). The CDR3 has 15 residues. The V gene lost 3 bases and the J gene lost 7 bases, with 16 bases spanning the gap. The CDR3 DNA is TGTGCCAGCAGCTTTCTCGCGGGCGTGGCAAATGAGCAGTTCTTC. Translation: CASSFLAGVANEQFF. The variable domain in full, completed from reference TRBV7-9 and TRBJ2-1, reads DTGVSQNPRHKITKRGQNVTFRCDPISEHNRLYWYRQTLGQGPEFLTYFQNEAQLEKSRLLSDRFSAERPKGSFSTLEIQRTEQGDSAMYLCASSFLAGVANEQFFGPGTRLTVL.

This clone appeared a single time. The CDR3 DNA reads as TGTGCCAGCAGTCCGGCCGGACAGGGAAAAGGCTATGGCTACACCTTC. It encodes CASSPAGQGKGYGYTF. The chain carries TRBV28 and TRBJ1-2, with 8 bases aligning to TRBD1. J lost 4 bases, V lost 5 bases, and 12 bases had no gene match. Germline assignment: CDR1 MDHEN and CDR2 SYDVKM. CDR3 size: 16 residues.

CDR3 bases: TGTGCCAGTAATAACCCCGCCGCTAACACCGGGGAGCTGTTTTTT. As protein: CASNNPAANTGELFF. This chain uses TRBV19 with TRBJ2-2, with unresolved D. This CDR3 is 15 amino acids long. From germline, CDR1 is LNHDA and CDR2 SQIVND (reference sequence). Deletions cut 7 bases from V and 2 bases from J, with 14 bases between. Complete variable domain (other parts from reference TRBV19 and TRBJ2-2): DGGITQSPKYLFRKEGQNVTLSCEQNLNHDAMYWYRQDPGQGLRLIYYSQIVNDFQKGDIAEGYSVSREKKESFPLTVTSAQKNPTAFYLCASNNPAANTGELFFGEGSRLTVL.

The chain joins TRBV28 to TRBJ2-5, with D unclear. This CDR3 is 15 amino acids long. The V gene lost 2 bases and the J gene lost 0 bases, with 10 bases spanning the gap. Germline V gene sequence: CDR1 MDHEN, CDR2 SYDVKM. CDR3 DNA: TGTGCCAGCAGTTTACCCACCACTTACCAAGAGACCCAGTACTTC. Amino acids: CASSLPTTYQETQYF.

This sequence joins TRBV7-8 and TRBJ2-1; 10 bases match TRBD2. CDR1 is SGHVS, CDR2 FQNEAQ, per germline. Trimming removed 4 bases from V and 10 bases from J; junction bases left unmatched: 13. The CDR3 sequence is 16 residues long. In DNA, the CDR3 is TGTGCCAGCAGCTCAAGGGAGGGACTAGCGTCACGCGAGCAGTTCTTC. This encodes CASSSREGLASREQFF.

The rearrangement links TRBV2 to TRBJ2-3, with D hard to call. The V and J ends lost 2 bases and 2 bases respectively, with 14 bases between them. CDR1 SNHLY and CDR2 FYNNEI come from the germline V gene. The CDR3 spans 16 residues. The CDR3 protein is CASSEHGPTNTDTQYF. The CDR3 bases are TGTGCCAGCAGTGAACACGGACCTACCAACACAGATACGCAGTATTTT.

The V gene is TRBV4-1, the J gene TRBJ2-6; D gene unclear. This CDR3 region has 16 residues. Germline V gene sequence: CDR1 MGHRA, CDR2 YSYEKL. V was clipped by 0 bases and J by 0 bases, with 6 bases between them. CDR3 coding DNA: TGCGCCAGCAGCCAAGATGAGCGCTCTGGGGCCAACGTCCTGACTTTC. It is translated as CASSQDERSGANVLTF.

This clone appeared a single time. The J gene is TRBJ2-7, the V gene TRBV28; maybe TRBD2 (6 bases). The CDR3 totals 14 residues. Germline V gene sequence: CDR1 MDHEN, CDR2 SYDVKM. Trimming cost V 3 bases and J 2 bases, with 11 bases left between them. The CDR3 DNA reads TGTGCCAGCAGTTTTGGGGGAGGAACCTACGAGCAGTACTTC. Protein product: CASSFGGGTYEQYF.

The V and J genes are TRBV4-1 and TRBJ2-1; D gene uncertain. The V gene lost 2 bases and the J gene lost 5 bases, with 16 bases spanning the gap. Germline V gives CDR1 MGHRA, CDR2 YSYEKL. There are 16 residues in the CDR3. The CDR3 bases are TGCGCCAGCAGCCAACCGACTCAGTCTAGGGACAATGAGCAGTTCTTC. It is translated as CASSQPTQSRDNEQFF.